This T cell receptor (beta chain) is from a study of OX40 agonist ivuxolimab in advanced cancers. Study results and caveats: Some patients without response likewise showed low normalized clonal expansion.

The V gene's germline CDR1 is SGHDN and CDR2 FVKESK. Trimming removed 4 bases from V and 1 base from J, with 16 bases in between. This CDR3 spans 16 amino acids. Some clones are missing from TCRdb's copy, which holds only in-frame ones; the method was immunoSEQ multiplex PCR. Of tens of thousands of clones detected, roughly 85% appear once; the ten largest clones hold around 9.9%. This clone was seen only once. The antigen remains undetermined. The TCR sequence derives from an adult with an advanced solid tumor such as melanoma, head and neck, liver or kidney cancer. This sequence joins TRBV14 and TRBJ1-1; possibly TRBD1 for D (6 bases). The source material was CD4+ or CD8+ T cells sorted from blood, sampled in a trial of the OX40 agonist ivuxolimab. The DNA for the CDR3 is TGTGCCAGCAGCCGGGGGGGCTTGGGGTGGAACACTGAAGCTTTCTTT. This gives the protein CASSRGGLGWNTEAFF. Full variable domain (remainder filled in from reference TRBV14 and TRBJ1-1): EAGVTQFPSHSVIEKGQTVTLRCDPISGHDNLYWYRRVMGKEIKFLLHFVKESKQDESGMPNNRFLAERTGGTYSTLKVQPAELEDSGVYFCASSRGGLGWNTEAFFGQGTRLTVV.